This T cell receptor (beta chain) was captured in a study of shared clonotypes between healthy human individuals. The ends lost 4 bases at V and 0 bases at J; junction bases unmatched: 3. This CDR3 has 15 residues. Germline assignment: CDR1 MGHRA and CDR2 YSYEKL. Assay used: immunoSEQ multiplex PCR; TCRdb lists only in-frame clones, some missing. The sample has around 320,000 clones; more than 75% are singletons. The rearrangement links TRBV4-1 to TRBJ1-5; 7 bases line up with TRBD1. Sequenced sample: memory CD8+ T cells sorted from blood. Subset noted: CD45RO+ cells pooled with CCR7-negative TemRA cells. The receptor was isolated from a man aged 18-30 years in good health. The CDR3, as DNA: TGCGCCAGCAGCCCCGACAGGGTTAGCAATCAGCCCCAGCATTTT. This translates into CASSPDRVSNQPQHF.